This T cell receptor beta chain was sequenced during a study of vaccination and CD4 T cells after COVID-19. Looked up from germline, CDR1 is MNHNS and CDR2 is SASEGT. V shed 7 bases and J shed 4 bases, with 16 bases lying between them. This CDR3 spans 14 amino acids. Treatment noted: roughly 11-day PBMC culture with coronavirus spike peptide pools or control peptides (ViraFEST assay). Gathering of the CD4+ T cells, from the unexposed donor, took place before the COVID-19 pandemic (2011-2018). Sequencing of DNA taken from cultured CD4+ T cells relied on the Oncomine TCR Beta short-read assay. Cultures of CD4+ T cells served as the source for extracting genomic DNA. TCRdb itself ran the PCR reads through MiXCR, one entry per CDR3 protein. The table shows some 10,000 distinct CDR3 sequences, with roughly 30% occurring only once. This clonotype was seen a few times. Its antigen remains unknown.

This sequence joins TRBV6-1 and TRBJ1-1; D is possibly TRBD1 (5 bases). Input material: CD4+ T cells from blood, cultured in vitro. The clonotype was recovered from a human donor in good health. In DNA form, the CDR3 reads TGTGCCAGCACTCCGACAGAAGAGGCCACTGAAGCTTTCTTT. Translated: CASTPTEEATEAFF.